The source of this T cell receptor (beta chain) is a study of blood T cell repertoires in COVID-19. Study background: COVID-19 samples collected from the United States, Italy and Spain covered acute and convalescent phases.

In the original analysis: Reference gene primer amplification yielded estimated nucleated cell counts. The repertoire was sequenced with immunoSEQ multiplex PCR; TCRdb's copy has only in-frame clones and lacks some. V and J calls and clone size come straight from that table; D and trimming were deduced from the DNA. The profile shows over 150,000 clones, roughly 86% of them singletons. V trimming: 3 bases; J trimming: 4 bases; junction bases outside the gene matches: 3. This CDR3 is 14 amino acids long. Germline values: CDR1 MNHNS, CDR2 SASEGT. This rearrangement joins TRBV6-1 to TRBJ2-5, with 9 bases that match TRBD1. Sample: peripheral blood. This receptor was taken from a woman aged 60 to 75 who had recovered from COVID-19. The CDR3 DNA sequence: TGTGCCAGCAGTGACGGGACAGGGATAGAGACCCAGTACTTC. This sequence encodes CASSDGTGIETQYF.